Sequencing of this TCR beta chain was carried out in a study of blood T cell repertoires in COVID-19. Across the whole study: T cells, B-cell-depleted T cells, or PBMCs provided the cDNA or gDNA that served as material.

Only in-frame clones appear in the TCRdb table, and some are missing; sequencing was by immunoSEQ multiplex PCR. The repertoire holds roughly 200,000 clones, roughly 82% seen once, with approximately 12% in the top ten. Individuals drawn from some 25 US areas were about 18 to 90 years old. Participant reports of clinical history set cohort assignment. Germline V gene lookup returns CDR1 SGHRS and CDR2 YFSETQ. Unmatched junction bases numbered 3, after V lost 5 bases and J lost 4 bases. The CDR3 is 13 amino acids. V is TRBV5-1 and J is TRBJ1-1; 9 nucleotides match TRBD1. The source of this sequence is a man aged 35-49 years who had recovered from COVID-19. The specimen sequenced was PBMCs or T cells enriched from blood (not recorded which). The CDR3 loop is CASRTTGGTEAFF. Here the CDR3 DNA reads TGCGCCAGCAGAACGACAGGGGGCACTGAAGCTTTCTTT.